This is a list of T cell receptor beta chains from one sample in a study of blood T cells in healthy people across ages. MiXCR was run by TCRdb on the 5' RACE reads, yielding one entry per CDR3 protein. Among more than 1,400,000 distinct CDR3 sequences listed, approximately 42% were seen once. The sequenced sample was blood. Source of these receptors: a young woman in good health. Each CDR3 is given with its conserved first and last residue. D genes are given only for firm matches. Size is omitted from some rows. Given values are once, few, many or a class for expanded clones.

v_gene: TRBV29-1
d_gene: -
abundance: -
j_gene: TRBJ2-5
CDR3nt: TGCAGCGTTGGAGGGTTGGAGCAGTACTTC
CDR3aa: CSVGGLEQYF

v_gene: TRBV29-1
d_gene: -
abundance: -
j_gene: TRBJ1-4
CDR3nt: TGCAGCGTTGGGAGGGGGGGCGACGCTAATGAAAAGCTGTTTTTT
CDR3aa: CSVGRGGDANEKLFF

v_gene: TRBV27
d_gene: TRBD1
abundance: -
j_gene: TRBJ2-1
CDR3nt: TGTGCCAGCAGTTTAACCGGGACAGGGTATCTCTACAATGAGCAGTTCTTC
CDR3aa: CASSLTGTGYLYNEQFF

v_gene: TRBV2
d_gene: -
abundance: -
j_gene: TRBJ1-1
CDR3nt: TGTGCCAGCACCCTGCTTGGGGGAATAGGTTCTGAAGCTTTCTTT
CDR3aa: CASTLLGGIGSEAFF

v_gene: TRBV4-1
d_gene: TRBD1
abundance: -
j_gene: TRBJ2-7
CDR3nt: TGCGCCAGCAGCCATCCGACAGGGAGCTCCTACGAGCAGTACTTC
CDR3aa: CASSHPTGSSYEQYF

v_gene: TRBV5-1
d_gene: -
abundance: -
j_gene: TRBJ1-4
CDR3nt: TGCGCCAGCAGCTTGGCGGGGACGGGGACTAATGAAAAACTGTTTTTT
CDR3aa: CASSLAGTGTNEKLFF

v_gene: TRBV20-1
d_gene: TRBD2
abundance: -
j_gene: TRBJ2-7
CDR3nt: TGCAGTGCTGAGCGGGAAGGGACCTACGAGCAGTACTTC
CDR3aa: CSAEREGTYEQYF

v_gene: TRBV24-1
d_gene: -
abundance: few
j_gene: TRBJ2-3
CDR3nt: TGTGCCACCAGTGATACCAGGGTTGGAGATACGCAGTATTTT
CDR3aa: CATSDTRVGDTQYF

v_gene: TRBV9
d_gene: TRBD2
abundance: -
j_gene: TRBJ2-3
CDR3nt: TGTGCCAGCAGCGTGAGCGGGGGGCTCACAGATACGCAGTATTTT
CDR3aa: CASSVSGGLTDTQYF

v_gene: TRBV6-2/TRBV6-3
d_gene: -
abundance: few
j_gene: TRBJ2-4
CDR3nt: TGTGCCAGCAGTTACGGGGTTCGGGACGGAAAGTACTTC
CDR3aa: CASSYGVRDGKYF

v_gene: TRBV29-1
d_gene: TRBD1
abundance: -
j_gene: TRBJ1-1
CDR3nt: TGCAGCGTTTCCGGGACAGGGTTGAACACTGAAGCTTTCTTT
CDR3aa: CSVSGTGLNTEAFF

v_gene: TRBV7-9
d_gene: -
abundance: once
j_gene: TRBJ1-1
CDR3nt: TGTGCCAGCAGCTTAGGGGTGCAAAGGACTGAAGCTTTCTTT
CDR3aa: CASSLGVQRTEAFF

v_gene: TRBV3-1
d_gene: TRBD1
abundance: many
j_gene: TRBJ1-2
CDR3nt: TGTGCCAGCAGCCAAATCGACAGGGAGGCGGGTGGCTACACCTTC
CDR3aa: CASSQIDREAGGYTF

v_gene: TRBV6-6
d_gene: -
abundance: -
j_gene: TRBJ2-7
CDR3nt: TGCGCCAGCAGTTACGTGCAGGTATCCTACGAGCAGTACTTC
CDR3aa: CASSYVQVSYEQYF

v_gene: TRBV4-1
d_gene: -
abundance: -
j_gene: TRBJ2-7
CDR3nt: TGCGCCAGCACCCCCATGGGTTCCTACAATGAGCAGTACTTC
CDR3aa: CASTPMGSYNEQYF

v_gene: TRBV2
d_gene: -
abundance: -
j_gene: TRBJ1-5
CDR3nt: TGTGCCAGCAGGAGGGAGGGGAACCAGCCCCAGCATTTT
CDR3aa: CASRREGNQPQHF

v_gene: TRBV5-1
d_gene: TRBD1
abundance: few
j_gene: TRBJ1-5
CDR3nt: TGCGCCAGCAGGAGCCGACAGGGGGTAAGCAATCAGCCCCAGCATTTT
CDR3aa: CASRSRQGVSNQPQHF

v_gene: TRBV5-5
d_gene: TRBD2
abundance: -
j_gene: TRBJ2-5
CDR3nt: TGTGCCAGCAGCTTGGGCCCTAGCGGTTCCTTTGAGACCCAGTACTTC
CDR3aa: CASSLGPSGSFETQYF

v_gene: TRBV6-1
d_gene: -
abundance: -
j_gene: TRBJ2-7
CDR3nt: TGTGCCAGCAGTGAAGACTTCGGACAGTCCTACGAGCAGTACTTC
CDR3aa: CASSEDFGQSYEQYF

v_gene: TRBV25-1
d_gene: TRBD1
abundance: many
j_gene: TRBJ1-4
CDR3nt: TGTGCCAGCAGTGAACAGACAGGGACTAATGAAAAACTGTTTTTT
CDR3aa: CASSEQTGTNEKLFF

v_gene: TRBV2
d_gene: TRBD2
abundance: -
j_gene: TRBJ2-5
CDR3nt: TGTGCCAGCGACGGTTCCCTAGCGGGGGTTCAAGAGACCCAGTACTTC
CDR3aa: CASDGSLAGVQETQYF

v_gene: TRBV10-2
d_gene: -
abundance: -
j_gene: TRBJ2-3
CDR3nt: TGCGCCAGCAGTGCCCCCGACTCCTCGTATACGCAGTATTTT
CDR3aa: CASSAPDSSYTQYF

v_gene: TRBV5-6
d_gene: -
abundance: -
j_gene: TRBJ1-4
CDR3nt: TGTGCCAGCAGCTCTAGAGGGGATGGTGAAAAACTGTTTTTT
CDR3aa: CASSSRGDGEKLFF

v_gene: TRBV9
d_gene: -
abundance: -
j_gene: TRBJ2-1
CDR3nt: TGCGCCAGCAGCCCCGGGGCTCCATGGGAGCAGTTCTTC
CDR3aa: CASSPGAPWEQFF

v_gene: TRBV2
d_gene: TRBD2
abundance: -
j_gene: TRBJ2-7
CDR3nt: TGTGCCAGCATGGGGGGGTATAGCTCCTACGAGCAGTACTTC
CDR3aa: CASMGGYSSYEQYF

v_gene: TRBV2
d_gene: -
abundance: -
j_gene: TRBJ2-3
CDR3nt: TGTGCCAGCAGGGAAAAAAGCGGAGGCACAGATACGCAGTATTTT
CDR3aa: CASREKSGGTDTQYF

v_gene: TRBV6-1
d_gene: -
abundance: -
j_gene: TRBJ2-1
CDR3nt: TGTGCCAGCAAGGTAGGCGGGACCTACAATGAGCAGTTCTTC
CDR3aa: CASKVGGTYNEQFF

v_gene: TRBV10-3
d_gene: TRBD1
abundance: few
j_gene: TRBJ1-2
CDR3nt: TGTGCCATCAGTGAGTCTAAGGACAGGGTCGAGGGCTACACCTTC
CDR3aa: CAISESKDRVEGYTF

v_gene: TRBV20-1
d_gene: TRBD2
abundance: -
j_gene: TRBJ2-2
CDR3nt: TGCAGGGCCTCCCCGGGAGGAACCGGGGAGCTGTTTTTT
CDR3aa: CRASPGGTGELFF

v_gene: TRBV20-1
d_gene: TRBD2
abundance: few
j_gene: TRBJ2-1
CDR3nt: TGCAGTGCTTATTTCCCCTCCGGAACTAGCGGGAGCGATGAGCAGTTCTTC
CDR3aa: CSAYFPSGTSGSDEQFF

v_gene: TRBV27
d_gene: TRBD2
abundance: -
j_gene: TRBJ2-7
CDR3nt: TGTGCCAGCAGCTACCGAGCTAGCGGGGGAGACGAGCAGTACTTC
CDR3aa: CASSYRASGGDEQYF

v_gene: TRBV5-1
d_gene: -
abundance: few
j_gene: TRBJ2-1
CDR3nt: TGCGCCAGCAGCTTGGCCACGGGCAACTCCTACAATGAGCAGTTCTTC
CDR3aa: CASSLATGNSYNEQFF

v_gene: TRBV6-2/TRBV6-3
d_gene: -
abundance: -
j_gene: TRBJ2-1
CDR3nt: TGTGCCAGCAGTTACCGGGGGGCGTGGGACAATGAGCAGTTCTTC
CDR3aa: CASSYRGAWDNEQFF

v_gene: TRBV20-1
d_gene: -
abundance: -
j_gene: TRBJ1-5
CDR3nt: TGCAGTGCTATGAACGGACAGAACAATCAGCCCCAGCATTTT
CDR3aa: CSAMNGQNNQPQHF

v_gene: TRBV5-5
d_gene: -
abundance: -
j_gene: TRBJ2-4
CDR3nt: TGTGCCAGCAGCTTAGTACAGGCCAAAAACATTCAGTACTTC
CDR3aa: CASSLVQAKNIQYF

v_gene: TRBV5-1
d_gene: -
abundance: few
j_gene: TRBJ2-3
CDR3nt: TGCGCCAGCAGCAGCCGGGCAGGAGATACGCAGTATTTT
CDR3aa: CASSSRAGDTQYF

v_gene: TRBV12-3/TRBV12-4
d_gene: -
abundance: -
j_gene: TRBJ1-6
CDR3nt: TGTGCCACCAACCGGGACGGGAACAATTCACCCCTCCACTTT
CDR3aa: CATNRDGNNSPLHF

v_gene: TRBV20-1
d_gene: -
abundance: -
j_gene: TRBJ1-2
CDR3nt: TGCAGTGCTAGAGCCAGCGGCGGTGGCTACACCTTC
CDR3aa: CSARASGGGYTF

v_gene: TRBV28
d_gene: TRBD1
abundance: -
j_gene: TRBJ2-5
CDR3nt: TGTGCCAGCAGTTTCCCCGGACAGGGTTTAGAGACCCAGTACTTC
CDR3aa: CASSFPGQGLETQYF

v_gene: TRBV29-1
d_gene: -
abundance: few
j_gene: TRBJ2-5
CDR3nt: TGCAGCGTTGAAGACGGAGGGGTGGAGACCCAGTACTTC
CDR3aa: CSVEDGGVETQYF

v_gene: TRBV9
d_gene: -
abundance: few
j_gene: TRBJ2-7
CDR3nt: TGTGCCAGCAGCGTGTCGGTTGGGGCAACCTACGAGCAGTACTTC
CDR3aa: CASSVSVGATYEQYF

v_gene: TRBV6-2/TRBV6-3
d_gene: -
abundance: once
j_gene: TRBJ1-1
CDR3nt: TGTGCCAGCAGTTCCCGACAGGAGTTAGTAAAAGTGAACACTGAAGCTTTCTTT
CDR3aa: CASSSRQELVKVNTEAFF

v_gene: TRBV9
d_gene: -
abundance: -
j_gene: TRBJ2-3
CDR3nt: TGTGCCAGCAGCGTAGCTGGGCGCGGGGCCACAGATACGCAGTATTTT
CDR3aa: CASSVAGRGATDTQYF

v_gene: TRBV29-1
d_gene: -
abundance: -
j_gene: TRBJ1-1
CDR3nt: TGCAGCGTCGGGTTGGAAACTGAAGCTTTCTTT
CDR3aa: CSVGLETEAFF

v_gene: TRBV5-6
d_gene: -
abundance: -
j_gene: TRBJ1-5
CDR3nt: TGTGCCAGCAGCTCGACTAGAGCGGCTGATCAGCCCCAGCATTTT
CDR3aa: CASSSTRAADQPQHF

v_gene: TRBV11-2
d_gene: -
abundance: few
j_gene: TRBJ2-1
CDR3nt: TGTGCCAGCAGCCAAACCCAGGGGCCCTACAATGAGCAGTTCTTC
CDR3aa: CASSQTQGPYNEQFF

v_gene: TRBV5-1
d_gene: TRBD2
abundance: few
j_gene: TRBJ2-7
CDR3nt: TGCGCCAGCAGCCAGTTGGGCGGGGGGTCCTCCTACGAGCAGTACTTC
CDR3aa: CASSQLGGGSSYEQYF

v_gene: TRBV15
d_gene: TRBD1
abundance: few
j_gene: TRBJ1-2
CDR3nt: TGTGCCACCAGCAGAGATGCTGGGGACAGGGGCTCATATGGCTACACCTTC
CDR3aa: CATSRDAGDRGSYGYTF

v_gene: TRBV2
d_gene: -
abundance: -
j_gene: TRBJ1-2
CDR3nt: TGTGCCAGCAGCCCCCGGGGCAGGGAGGATTATGGCTACACCTTC
CDR3aa: CASSPRGREDYGYTF

v_gene: TRBV7-2
d_gene: -
abundance: -
j_gene: TRBJ2-7
CDR3nt: TGTGCCAGCAGCTTAGCGCGGTACGACTACTCCTACGAGCAGTACTTC
CDR3aa: CASSLARYDYSYEQYF

v_gene: TRBV6-6
d_gene: TRBD1
abundance: -
j_gene: TRBJ1-2
CDR3nt: TGTGCCAGCAGTGTCCCGTCAGGGGGCGTAGGCTACACCTTC
CDR3aa: CASSVPSGGVGYTF